The source of this TCR beta chain is a study of cytomegalovirus exposure and HLA in healthy donors. About the study: There were approximately 81 million unique TCRs (from HLA-typed donors) in an early data release. Study-level findings and limits: Most likely, a cluster of highly shared sequence variants arose as a sequencing artifact. TCR beta chains numbering under 200 were designated cytomegalovirus-associated.

The study ran its PCR with 60 Vbeta and 13 Jbeta primers. How the authors handled the data: Unique TCR beta chains numbered about 79 million in a later analysis, with some 9.9 million shared. Using immunoSEQ multiplex PCR, the repertoire was profiled, and TCRdb retains in-frame clones only, with some absent. That table furnishes V, J and clone size, whereas the DNA furnished D and trimming. This sample has about 150,000 clones; 82% occur once, and the top ten carry about 6.1%. Comments on this clone: Its target is not known.

CDR1 and CDR2 (germline): MDHEN, SYDVKM. The CDR3 runs to 16 residues. Trimming left V 2 bases short and J 8 bases short, with 19 bases between. The TCR comes from a woman in her forties or fifties in good health and CMV-seropositive. The gene calls are TRBV28 and TRBJ1-5, with D unresolved. Source material: PBMCs. This chain's CDR3 is CASSLVSGVVGEPQHF. CDR3 in DNA: TGTGCCAGCAGTTTAGTGTCTGGGGTTGTCGGGGAGCCCCAGCATTTT. Supplemented by reference TRBV28 and TRBJ1-5, the full variable domain reads DVKVTQSSRYLVKRTGEKVFLECVQDMDHENMFWYRQDPGLGLRLIYFSYDVKMKEKGDIPEGYSVSREKKERFSLILESASTNQTSMYLCASSLVSGVVGEPQHFGDGTRLSIL.